This entry lists 27 T cell receptor beta chains sequenced from one sample in a study of blood T cells in healthy people across ages. Primers used in a second PCR of about 6 to 11 cycles were a sample-barcoded 5' primer and a J-beta primer mix. From the 5' RACE reads, TCRdb called clonotypes with MiXCR, one entry per CDR3 protein. Of more than 900,000 distinct CDR3 sequences listed, 29% are singletons. The sample was also linked to a second study, of T cells of mothers and their children.

Input material: blood. These receptors originate from a woman in her thirties or forties in good health.

This clonotype came up a few times. The genes are TRBV20-1 and TRBJ2-1; tentative D call: TRBD2 (5 bases). Germline V gene data show CDR1 as DFQATT and CDR2 as SNEGSKA (reference sequence). The CDR3 spans 15 residues. V was clipped by 5 bases and J by 4 bases, with 18 bases between them. The CDR3 nucleotides are TGCAGTGCTGGGGAGCCCCCCGCAAGGTACAATGAGCAGTTCTTC. Encoded protein: CSAGEPPARYNEQFF.

This clonotype was detected a few times. The chain combines TRBV2 with TRBJ2-5; 8 bases agree with TRBD2. The CDR3 loop spans 14 amino acids. V lost 6 bases and J lost 2; bases outside the gene matches: 5. Germline lookup yields CDR1 SNHLY and CDR2 FYNNEI. The CDR3 region has the DNA TGTGCCAGCAGCGCGACTAGCGCGCAAGAGACCCAGTACTTC. It specifies CASSATSAQETQYF.

The rearrangement joins TRBV27 to TRBJ2-5, with D possibly being TRBD2 (6 bases). The J call could be wrong; TRBJ2-1 is a better fit for the DNA end. Germline CDR1 MNHEY, CDR2 SMNVEV (reference sequence). This CDR3 contains 15 residues. The CDR3 DNA follows: TGTGCCAGCAGTCATAGAGGCGGGAACCAAGAGACCCAGTTCTTC. It is translated as CASSHRGGNQETQFF.

The chain recombines TRBV6-1 with TRBJ2-7; a weak D match, TRBD2 (6 bases). The CDR3 runs 14 residues. With 4 bases removed from V and 2 bases from J, the gap between germline ends came to 12 bases. Germline values: CDR1 MNHNS, CDR2 SASEGT. CDR3 in amino acids: CASSGGLPTYEQYF. CDR3 nucleotide sequence: TGTGCCAGCAGTGGGGGACTGCCGACCTACGAGCAGTACTTC.

In its sample, this clonotype was seen many times. J is TRBJ2-1 and V is TRBV3-1, with 11 bases aligning to TRBD1. V dropped 3 bases and J dropped 7; count of bases not matched to a gene: 14. The CDR3 spans 18 residues. CDR1 and CDR2 from the germline V gene are LGHDT and YNNKEL (reference sequence). The CDR3 nucleotides are TGTGCCAGCAGCCACCATTCAACCGGGACAGGGGGATCGAATGAGCAGTTCTTC. Protein: CASSHHSTGTGGSNEQFF.

There are many counts of this clonotype. This rearrangement joins TRBV7-8 to TRBJ2-6; D tentatively reads TRBD1 or TRBD2 (5 bases each). The CDR3 extends over 16 amino acids. Per germline, CDR1 SGHVS and CDR2 FQNEAQ. Trimming took 2 bases from V and 4 from J, leaving 12 bases between them. Here the CDR3 DNA reads TGTGCCAGCAGCTTAAGGTGGGGGATCGGGGCCAACGTCCTGACTTTC. Translating it yields CASSLRWGIGANVLTF.

The chain uses TRBV19 and TRBJ2-1, with D hard to call. This CDR3 contains 13 residues. Germline V CDR1 and CDR2: LNHDA, SQIVND (reference sequence). Between the trimmed V and J ends, which lost 3 bases and 6 bases, there was a span of 9 bases. The CDR3 bases are TGTGCCAGTAGTATGGACGGTACCAATGAGCAGTTCTTC. This translates into CASSMDGTNEQFF.

V usage is TRBV12-3 or TRBV12-4 and J usage is TRBJ1-1; 8 bases agree with TRBD1. Trimming at V came to 7 bases and at J to 4 bases, leaving 5 bases not matched to a gene. The CDR3 sequence is 13 residues long. CDR3 sequence: CASILQGGTEAFF. The CDR3 DNA follows: TGTGCCAGCATCCTACAGGGGGGCACTGAAGCTTTCTTT.

The chain joins TRBV15 to TRBJ2-3; 11 positions match TRBD2. Germline CDR1 LNHNV, CDR2 YYDKDF (reference sequence). V lost 1 base and J lost 1; bases outside the gene matches: 7. The CDR3 covers 18 residues. CDR3 sequence (DNA): TGTGCCACCAGCAGAGGGGGACTAGCGGCCTTAGGCACAGATACGCAGTATTTT. Its translation is CATSRGGLAALGTDTQYF.

This clonotype was picked up many times. One end of the junction fails to match germline, which may point to a read error. The CDR3 here is CASSPGQAGEQFF. CDR3 coding DNA: TGTGCTAGCAGCCCGGGACAGGCTGGTGAGCAGTTCTTC. This rearrangement joins TRBV7-7 to TRBJ2-1; the match to TRBD1 covers 8 bases. This CDR3 spans 13 amino acids. In germline, CDR1 is SSHAT, CDR2 FNYEAQ (reference sequence).

The rearrangement links TRBV7-6 to TRBJ1-3, with 8 bases that match TRBD1. Germline loops: CDR1 SGHVS, CDR2 FNYEAQ. The CDR3 has 16 amino acids. V shed 5 bases, J shed 0 bases, and the junction held 6 bases outside the gene matches. CDR3 amino acids: CASSLWGQASGNTIYF. The CDR3 nucleotides read TGTGCCAGCAGCCTATGGGGACAGGCCTCTGGAAACACCATATATTTT. Filled out from reference TRBV7-6 and TRBJ1-3, the complete variable domain reads GAGVSQSPRYKVTKRGQDVALRCDPISGHVSLYWYRQALGQGPEFLTYFNYEAQQDKSGLPNDRFSAERPEGSISTLTIQRTEQRDSAMYRCASSLWGQASGNTIYFGEGSWLTVV.

V gene TRBV5-5 combines with J gene TRBJ2-3; 13 bases align to TRBD2. The CDR3 is 18 residues long. Unmatched junction bases numbered 5, after V lost 1 base and J lost 0 bases. In germline, CDR1 is SGHKS, CDR2 YYEKEE (reference sequence). The CDR3 here is CASSLFGTSGASTDTQYF. The CDR3 nucleotides read TGTGCCAGCAGCTTGTTCGGGACTAGCGGGGCTAGCACAGATACGCAGTATTTT.

This clonotype was found many times. V usage is TRBV29-1 and J usage is TRBJ2-7; 8 bases line up with TRBD1. Germline trimming cut 4 bases from V and 5 bases from J; bases unmatched to any gene: 7. Germline values: CDR1 SQVTM, CDR2 ANQGSEA. This CDR3 contains 13 residues. The CDR3 nucleotides are TGCAGCGTTGTGCAGGGGGCTGGCCACGAGCAGTACTTC. Its protein is CSVVQGAGHEQYF.

This clonotype showed up just a few times. V and J are TRBV20-1 and TRBJ2-1, with D possibly called TRBD1 or TRBD2 (5 bases each). From germline, CDR1 is DFQATT and CDR2 SNEGSKA (reference sequence). V dropped 3 bases and J dropped 0 bases, with 15 bases sitting between them. This CDR3 has 16 amino acids. CDR3 bases: TGCAGTGCTAGCTGGGGGAATAGGGGCTCCTACAATGAGCAGTTCTTC. This sequence encodes CSASWGNRGSYNEQFF.

This clonotype was picked up many times. This CDR3 is CASSPGGGRMTNQPQHF. Here the CDR3 DNA reads TGTGCCAGCAGCCCCGGCGGGGGGAGAATGACAAATCAGCCCCAGCATTTT. The rearrangement links TRBV7-9 to TRBJ1-5, with D maybe TRBD1 (5 bases). Trimming left V 5 bases short and J 4 bases short, with 21 bases between. Germline values: CDR1 SEHNR, CDR2 FQNEAQ (reference sequence). The CDR3 consists of 17 residues.

V gene TRBV6-5 combines with J gene TRBJ1-1, with no clear D. The CDR3 runs 14 residues. Trimming took 7 bases from V and 1 from J, leaving 13 bases between them. The germline V gene has CDR1 MNHEY and CDR2 SVGAGI. CDR3 bases: TGTGCCAGCATCGGGCAGACTAAGAACACTGAAGCTTTCTTT. Its protein product is CASIGQTKNTEAFF.

V gene TRBV7-2 combines with J gene TRBJ2-1, with D possibly TRBD1 on 5 matching bases. Germline CDR1 reads SGHTA; CDR2 reads FQGNSA. The V end lost 4 bases, the J end lost 2 bases, and 12 bases lay between the germline ends. There are 15 residues in the CDR3. CDR3 amino acids: CASSSSVGPYNEQFF. Here the CDR3 DNA reads TGTGCCAGCAGCTCATCGGTGGGGCCCTACAATGAGCAGTTCTTC.

This clonotype occurred a few times. The chain carries TRBV5-1 and TRBJ2-5, with 12 bases lining up with TRBD2. Germline CDR1 SGHRS, CDR2 YFSETQ. The CDR3 contains 15 residues. Losses at the gene ends were 6 bases for V and 9 bases for J; bases not matched to a gene: 12. The CDR3 region is CASTSTSGGPVSQYF. In DNA, the CDR3 is TGCGCCAGCACCTCGACTAGCGGGGGCCCCGTGTCCCAGTACTTC.

The chain joins TRBV18 to TRBJ2-3; D ambiguous. V lost 3 bases and J 2 bases, leaving 12 bases between the germline ends. The CDR3 runs to 15 residues. Germline-derived CDR1 and CDR2 are KGHSH and LQKENI. Here the CDR3 reads CASSPVQRLTDTQYF. For the CDR3, the DNA is TGTGCCAGCTCACCCGTACAGAGACTCACAGATACGCAGTATTTT.

This clonotype has at least ten counts. J is TRBJ2-3 and V is TRBV20-1; D possibly corresponds to TRBD2 (5 bases). Germline V gives CDR1 DFQATT, CDR2 SNEGSKA (reference sequence). With 2 bases removed from V and 1 base from J, the gap between germline ends came to 10 bases. The CDR3 covers 14 residues. As DNA, the CDR3 is TGCAGTGCTAGATTTGGGCGGGGCACAGATACGCAGTATTTT. Translating gives CSARFGRGTDTQYF.

The sample holds a few counts of this clonotype. The CDR3 sequence is CASRPRTSGGSYEQYF. The CDR3 coding sequence is TGTGCCAGCAGACCTCGGACTAGCGGGGGCTCCTACGAGCAGTACTTC. J is TRBJ2-7 and V is TRBV6-2 or TRBV6-3; 13 bases are shared with TRBD2. J lost 0 bases, V lost 6 bases, and 5 bases had no gene match. This CDR3 has 16 residues. Germline V gives CDR1 MNHEY, CDR2 SVGEGT.

This clonotype was observed a handful of times. This sequence joins TRBV7-9 and TRBJ2-1; TRBD2 agrees at 11 bases. The CDR3 contains 15 residues. Germline V CDR1 and CDR2: SEHNR, FQNEAQ (reference sequence). The trim removed 0 bases at V and 8 bases at J, leaving 3 bases unmatched. CDR3 loop: CASSLAGLAVDEQFF. CDR3 in DNA: TGTGCCAGCAGCTTAGCGGGACTAGCGGTCGATGAGCAGTTCTTC.

V usage is TRBV11-3 and J usage is TRBJ2-1; no clear D gene. Trimming shortened V by 6 bases and J by 7 bases, and 22 bases separated the two germline ends. This CDR3 is 16 amino acids long. The germline gives CDR1 SGHNT, CDR2 YENEEA. CDR3 loop: CASSRSAVEVGNEQFF. In nucleotides, the CDR3 is TGTGCCAGCAGTCGCTCGGCGGTCGAGGTTGGAAATGAGCAGTTCTTC.

This clonotype has at least ten counts. The chain uses TRBV9 and TRBJ2-7; TRBD2 agrees at 7 bases. CDR1 SGDLS and CDR2 YYNGEE come from the germline V gene. The V and J ends lost 1 base and 5 bases, in that order; junction bases with no gene match: 3. The CDR3 totals 13 residues. The CDR3 spells CASSVWEGNEQYF. CDR3 in DNA: TGTGCCAGCAGCGTATGGGAGGGAAACGAGCAGTACTTC.

The sample holds a few counts of this clonotype. The chain is built from TRBV6-2 or TRBV6-3 and TRBJ2-4; D unclear. Germline lookup yields CDR1 MNHEY and CDR2 SVGEGT. The CDR3 consists of 14 residues. V was clipped by 2 bases and J by 0 bases, with 5 bases between them. CDR3 region: CASSYGLAKNIQYF. Here the CDR3 DNA reads TGTGCCAGCAGTTACGGTCTAGCCAAAAACATTCAGTACTTC.

CDR3 nucleotide sequence: TGCAGTGCTAGAGATTGGAAACAGGGAGGTCTCGGAAGCAATCAGCCCCAGCATTTT. Protein sequence: CSARDWKQGGLGSNQPQHF. The chain combines TRBV20-1 with TRBJ1-5; possibly TRBD1 for D (6 bases). The length of the CDR3 is 19 residues. CDR1 is DFQATT and CDR2 is SNEGSKA in the germline V gene (reference sequence). V was trimmed by 0 bases and J by 1 base, leaving 22 bases between them.

This clonotype has a count of ten or more. The rearrangement joins TRBV7-2 to TRBJ2-1; 9 nucleotides match TRBD2. Trimming cost V 0 bases and J 9 bases; bases outside gene matches: 12. The CDR3 contains 17 residues. Germline CDR1 is SGHTA and CDR2 is FQGNSA. DNA of the CDR3: TGTGCCAGCAGCTTAGCTAGCGGGGGTGGGGGGTTGAGTGAGCAGTTCTTC. It specifies CASSLASGGGGLSEQFF.